This note documents a single T cell receptor (beta chain) sequence. Its antigen remains unidentified. The library labeled individual cDNA molecules by adding unique molecular identifiers to them. In the original processing: Ranging from roughly 23,224 to 750,000, TCR counts per sample had a median value of roughly 96,000. TCRdb analysed the RACE reads with MiXCR anew, one entry per CDR3 protein. Clone size and V and J calls follow TCRdb, not the original study. Among over 85,000 distinct CDR3 sequences, roughly 8% were seen once, and the ten largest hold approximately 2.8%. Time point meaning: healthy volunteer bleed at 2 weeks. Before extraction, the whole blood was not fractionated, and total RNA was taken from it. The CDR3 runs to 15 residues. Per germline, CDR1 DFQATT and CDR2 SNEGSKA (reference sequence). Trimming removed 6 bases at V and 0 bases at J, with 18 bases between. The sample originates from a study of human T cells and chemical hapten exposure. Whole-study context: Largely, small differences in pooled library volume made per-sample TCR yields vary. Study outcomes and limitations: TCRs above 1 in 1000 frequency stayed constant with DPC sensitization.

The sample was whole blood. The TCR sequence derives from a female donor in good health. Some clones in this sample may be carry-over from other donors' samples. J is TRBJ2-7 and V is TRBV20-1; D assignment may be TRBD1 or TRBD2 (5 bases each). CDR3 bases: TGCAGTGCCCGCCGCACCGGGACGTACTCCTACGAGCAGTACTTC. This gives the protein CSARRTGTYSYEQYF.